This TCR beta chain was observed in a study of cytomegalovirus exposure and HLA in healthy donors. Findings and limits, study-wide: As immune exposure information, only CMV serostatus was available. Later analysis showed TCR association rates varying by HLA locus, highest for DRB1 and lowest for HLA-C.

The PCR had 60 Vbeta and 13 Jbeta primers. Assay used: immunoSEQ multiplex PCR; TCRdb lists only in-frame clones, some missing. The repertoire includes fewer than 200,000 clones, around 83% of them detected once, and about 1.3% sits in the top ten. On this clone: What it recognizes is unknown.

Germline loops: CDR1 MNHEY, CDR2 SMNVEV (reference sequence). The CDR3 contains 13 residues. V was clipped by 6 bases and J by 4 bases; unmatched bases: 5. J is TRBJ1-2 and V is TRBV27, with TRBD1 matching 7 bases. Material for sequencing was PBMCs. This TCR derives from a girl aged 2-9 years in good health and CMV-seropositive. The chain's CDR3 is CASRLQGTYGYTF. CDR3 DNA sequence: TGTGCCAGCAGGTTACAGGGGACCTATGGCTACACCTTC.